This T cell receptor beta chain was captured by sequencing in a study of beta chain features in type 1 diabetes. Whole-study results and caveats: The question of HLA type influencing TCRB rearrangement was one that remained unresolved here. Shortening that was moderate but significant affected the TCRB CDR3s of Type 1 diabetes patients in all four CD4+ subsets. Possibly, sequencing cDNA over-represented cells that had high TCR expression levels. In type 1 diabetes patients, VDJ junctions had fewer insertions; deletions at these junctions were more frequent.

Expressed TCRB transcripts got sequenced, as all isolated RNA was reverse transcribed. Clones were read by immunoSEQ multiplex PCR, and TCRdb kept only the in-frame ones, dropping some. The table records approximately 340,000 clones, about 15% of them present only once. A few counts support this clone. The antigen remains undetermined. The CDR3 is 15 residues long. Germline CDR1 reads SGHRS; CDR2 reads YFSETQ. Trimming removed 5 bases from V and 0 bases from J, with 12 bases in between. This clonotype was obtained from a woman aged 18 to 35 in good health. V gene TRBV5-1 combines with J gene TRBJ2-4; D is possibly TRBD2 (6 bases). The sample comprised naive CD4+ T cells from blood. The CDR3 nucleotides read TGCGCCAGCAGTCCCCAGGGACTAGCCAAAAACATTCAGTACTTC. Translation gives CASSPQGLAKNIQYF.